This TCR beta chain was recorded in a study of cytomegalovirus exposure and HLA in healthy donors (dated by TCRdb to the late 2010s). Regarding the complete study: In an earlier analysis of approximately 640 of the donors, around 300 Gb of sequence data and 90 million to 120 million unique TCR beta sequences from 180 million or so T cells were reported. All discovery cohort repertoires had been generated on a single sequencing platform. Genome-wide SNP genotypes for about 60% of the roughly 700 donors were used in a later genetic analysis, which treated that subset as a discovery cohort. The study aimed to test whether cataloging public T cell receptors could reveal signatures of past pathogen exposure. Of the roughly 400 genotyped donors, 81% were placed in the genetic ancestry cluster associated with self-reported Caucasian donors. Roughly five DR-DQ haplotypes were treated as single units for association and clustering because of strong linkage in the cohort. Rather than drawing on any new phenotypic data, the later analysis identified candidate immune exposures from TCR beta sequences and the way those sequences occurred across donors. In an earlier analysis of roughly 540 of the donors, high-throughput TCR beta sequencing was used to judge whether each TCR beta V gene segment behaved as functional or pseudogenic. Class I and class II HLA loci were covered by the typing at four-digit resolution. High-throughput TCR immunosequencing, statistical association of individual TCRs with disease status, and machine learning were combined to predict cytomegalovirus infection status. About 300 gigabases of sequencing data and approximately 85 million unique TCR sequences were included in an early release covering over 600 HLA-typed donors. The T cell repertoires of some 700 subjects were profiled by immunosequencing and related to cytomegalovirus serostatus. A separate validation cohort of roughly 130 different subjects was used in addition to the roughly 640-subject first cohort. Among roughly 400 genotyped donors of the cohort, an average of around 250,000 unique TCR beta nucleotide sequences was sequenced per donor, of which 15% to 20% were non-productive. The number of donors typed differed by locus, with roughly 629-640 for A, B, C, DRB1 and DQB1, roughly 520 for DQA1, 600 to 610 for DPA1, and roughly 450 for DPB1. Alongside the repertoire data, information on donor age, sex, ethnicity and CMV serostatus was compiled. A later analysis re-analyzed previously published TCR beta repertoires from roughly 690 donors and added high-resolution HLA genotyping to study TCR occurrence patterns. General conclusions and limits of the study: Strong co-occurrence of HLA alleles, especially DR and DQ, made assigning TCR associations to individual alleles difficult. The authors suggested that the approach could potentially be extended to other disease states and immunological phenotypes. V-gene and J-gene trimming of TCR beta chains was associated with a missense DCLRE1C variant in a later genetic analysis, and the association was replicated in an independent cohort. Because HLA typing was unavailable for some donors at each locus, only the typed subset was used in association tests. In a later analysis, 15,000 to 20,000 TCR beta sequences were associated with specific HLA alleles at a false discovery rate of 0.05. The sequencing pipeline was judged likely to have produced a cluster of highly shared sequence variants as a technical artifact. In an earlier analysis of 587 of the donors, most TCR beta V segments were observed in productive rearrangements about 87% or about 30% of the time, broadly matching IMGT annotations. A further reported finding was that TCR beta sequences accurately predicted the HLA-A and HLA-B alleles for most subjects in the first cohort. In a later analysis, several top co-occurrence clusters were reported to appear linked to parvovirus B19, influenza, CMV and Epstein-Barr virus. Roughly uniform sequencing depth across donors was assumed in presence/absence analyses, although this assumption may not hold. Compared with equally common non-associated chains, HLA-associated TCR beta chains in a later analysis were more clonally expanded and had lower generation probabilities. The study gave a list of under 200 TCR beta chains associated with cytomegalovirus. Most TCR sequences were seen in very few donors, while some public TCRs were found in many individuals. The classifier was reported to diagnose cytomegalovirus status with high specificity and sensitivity in both the original and validation cohorts. A later genetic analysis reported fewer N-insertions in productive TCRs among donors in an Asian-associated ancestry cluster than the roughly 650-donor mean. Approximately 16 rarely observed V segments, including chromosome 9 orphons, were excluded from the earlier analysis of about 500 of the donors because counts were too low. The cohort was sequenced for TCR beta chains only, and without alpha or paired-chain data the features that could be detected were limited. The only immune exposure information available for the cohort was CMV serostatus. In a later analysis, most CMV-associated TCR beta chains were found to appear HLA-restricted, with HLA associations seemingly driven largely by CMV exposure. In a later analysis, TCR association rates were found to vary across HLA loci, with the most associated TCRs seen for DRB1 alleles and the fewest for HLA-C alleles. Correlated functional status among segregating V segments might reflect linkage disequilibrium, but an unknown experimental factor could not be ruled out. Because the 87-base-pair reads could not distinguish some IMGT-functional V segments, including TRBV6-2 and TRBV6-3, those segments were excluded. Three of the identified cytomegalovirus-associated TCR beta chains were confirmed in vitro to be specific for cytomegalovirus antigens.

To note about this clone: No cognate antigen has been identified for it. No much larger clone is present one base from it, and per-base qualities are unavailable.

The cohort was made up of 500 to 850 healthy bone marrow donors. At the time of sampling, all cohort members were nominally healthy, though unrecorded immune exposures were likely present. The donor was CMV seronegative and was included in the group of about 400 seronegative cohort members. A peripheral blood sample was collected from each donor, and TCR beta sequencing was performed on peripheral blood mononuclear cells. Genomic DNA extraction from the blood cell samples was performed with the Qiagen DNeasy Blood Extraction Kit. V is cut by 4 bases and J by 4 bases, and the space between the germline ends is 17 bases. As encoded in the germline V gene, CDR1 is SGDLS while CDR2 is YYNGEE. The CDR3 numbers 15 residues from cysteine through phenylalanine. The DNA shown is the 45-base CDR3, in frame from base 1. The receptor library was made with the immunoSEQ multiplex PCR assay. For the multiplex PCR, a mixture combining 60 forward primers for TCR Vbeta segments and 13 reverse primers for TCR Jbeta segments was used. A multiplex PCR assay on genomic DNA amplified the CDR3 region of rearranged TCR beta genes. The amplified TCR beta libraries were sequenced on the Illumina HiSeq System as 87-base-pair reads. On the authors' methods: Across the 670 or so repertoires, a later analysis counted approximately 75 million unique TCR beta chains, roughly 11 million of which were shared by at least two donors. Raw reads were error-corrected and collapsed into unique sequences by a nearest-neighbor algorithm in which closely related sequences were merged to remove PCR and sequencing errors. CDR3 sequences were aligned to IMGT reference sequences to assign V, D and J gene segments. Each retained sequence needed at least a six-nucleotide match to both a V gene segment and a J gene segment. Rearrangements were classified as productive when the CDR3 lacked stop codons and remained in frame with V and J, and all other rearrangements were classified as non-productive. CDR3 was defined according to IMGT convention as the region running from the second conserved V-encoded cysteine to the conserved J-encoded phenylalanine. The earlier analysis of 587 of the donors excluded sequences that lacked an unambiguous match to a single V gene segment. In an earlier analysis of approximately 550 of the donors, V segments were called functional above 56.7% productive rearrangements and were called segregating when the between-donor standard deviation exceeded 5%. A statistical classification framework was built for diagnosing cytomegalovirus status from the catalog of TCR beta chain sequences. In a later analysis, TCR nucleotide sequences were compared against IMGT/GENE-DB human TR gene sequences so that V and J genes could be assigned. Using the TCRdist pipeline, a later analysis assigned CDR3 sequences along with most-parsimonious VDJ recombination scenarios. In a later analysis, each TCR beta chain was defined by its CDR3 amino acid sequence together with its V-gene family, and reads lacking a unique V-gene family were excluded. As a way to deal with suspected cross-contamination and a sequencing artifact, a later analysis dropped more than 500 nucleotide sequences that were highly shared and had low generation probability. In a later analysis, a clonal expansion index was calculated for each public chain from normalized within-repertoire ranks of inferred template counts. A later analysis computed generation probabilities with a VDJ recombination model fitted to out-of-frame rearrangements, and checked the results against IGoR. A later analysis scored TCR-TCR, TCR-HLA and TCR-CMV co-occurrence with hypergeometric tests, applying a repertoire-size bias correction to TCR pairs. In a later analysis, false discovery rates were estimated by permuting HLA or CMV assignments 20 times. In a later analysis, co-occurring TCRs were grouped using DBSCAN, with TCRdist sequence similarity added in when clustering inside HLA-allele-positive subsets. Repertoires with fewer than 30,000 or more than 120,000 public chains were left out of co-occurrence clustering, as were about 5 repertoires with anomalous nucleotide sharing. The table comes from immuneACCESS by way of TCRdb, which keeps in-frame sequences with V and J called. Part of the clones is missing from these tables; in studies checked, under half for an unresolved V gene and the rest for unknown reasons. That table supplies the V and J calls and clone size; D and trimming were determined from the DNA. For this sample there are 100,000 to 130,000 clones; approximately 80% appear just once. The ten largest account for approximately 4.2% of the sample.

This sequence was found in a male donor in good health and CMV-seronegative. What was sequenced was PBMCs. The rearrangement combines TRBV9 with TRBJ1-2, and possibly TRBD1, on 6 matching bases. CDR3 region: CASSPRGGAPYGYTF. The DNA sequence follows: TGTGCCAGCAGCCCCCGGGGGGGGGCTCCCTATGGCTACACCTTC.